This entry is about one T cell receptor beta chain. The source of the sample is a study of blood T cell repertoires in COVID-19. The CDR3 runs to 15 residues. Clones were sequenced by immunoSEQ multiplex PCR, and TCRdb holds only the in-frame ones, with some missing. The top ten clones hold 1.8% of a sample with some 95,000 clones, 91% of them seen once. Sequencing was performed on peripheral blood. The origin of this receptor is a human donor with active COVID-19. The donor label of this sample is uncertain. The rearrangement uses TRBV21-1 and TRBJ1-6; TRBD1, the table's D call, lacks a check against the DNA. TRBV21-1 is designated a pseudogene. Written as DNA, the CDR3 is TGTGCCAGCAGCGTTCAGACAGGGGGCCCTGGAACCCTCCACTTT. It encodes CASSVQTGGPGTLHF.